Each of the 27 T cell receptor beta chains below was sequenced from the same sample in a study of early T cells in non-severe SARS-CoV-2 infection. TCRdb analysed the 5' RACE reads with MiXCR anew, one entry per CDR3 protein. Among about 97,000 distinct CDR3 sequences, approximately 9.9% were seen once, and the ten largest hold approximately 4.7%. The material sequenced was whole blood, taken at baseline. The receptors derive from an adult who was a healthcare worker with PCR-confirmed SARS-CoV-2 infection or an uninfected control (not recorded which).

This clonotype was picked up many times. The CDR3: CASSSRGGQWDTDTQYF. For the CDR3, the DNA is TGTGCCAGCAGTTCGCGGGGGGGCCAGTGGGACACAGATACGCAGTATTTT. This chain joins TRBV7-2 and TRBJ2-3; TRBD2 matches 9 bases. The CDR3 is 17 residues long. The J segment lost 2 bases and the V segment lost 6 bases, leaving 12 bases of the junction unmatched. Germline V gene data show CDR1 as SGHTA and CDR2 as FQGNSA.

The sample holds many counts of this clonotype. CDR3 in DNA: TGCGCCAGCAGCTTCGGACAGGGGTCCTACAATGAGCAGTTCTTC. Protein sequence: CASSFGQGSYNEQFF. The rearrangement joins TRBV5-1 to TRBJ2-1, with 9 bases identical to TRBD1. Germline values: CDR1 SGHRS, CDR2 YFSETQ. The CDR3 is made up of 15 amino acids. V trimming: 2 bases; J trimming: 1 base; junction bases outside the gene matches: 1.

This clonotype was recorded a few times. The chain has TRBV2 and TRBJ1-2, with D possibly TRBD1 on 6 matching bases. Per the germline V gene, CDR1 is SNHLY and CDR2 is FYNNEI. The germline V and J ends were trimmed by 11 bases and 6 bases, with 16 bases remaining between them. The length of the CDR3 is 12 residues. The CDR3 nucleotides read TGTGCCGGGGGCCTAATTCAGGATGGCTACACCTTC. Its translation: CAGGLIQDGYTF.

CDR3 residues: CSARTGLNYGYTF. CDR3 sequence (DNA): TGCAGCGCCCGGACAGGGTTGAACTATGGCTACACCTTC. The chain is built from TRBV29-1 and TRBJ1-2; 8 nucleotides match TRBD1. V shed 7 bases and J 2 bases; nucleotides not matched to a gene: 6. The germline CDR1 and CDR2 sequences are SQVTM and ANQGSEA. The CDR3 consists of 13 residues. The whole variable domain, remainder taken from reference TRBV29-1 and TRBJ1-2, is SAVISQKPSRDICQRGTSLTIQCQVDSQVTMMFWYRQQPGQSLTLIATANQGSEATYESGFVIDKFPISRPNLTFSTLTVSNMSPEDSSIYLCSARTGLNYGYTFGSGTRLTVV.

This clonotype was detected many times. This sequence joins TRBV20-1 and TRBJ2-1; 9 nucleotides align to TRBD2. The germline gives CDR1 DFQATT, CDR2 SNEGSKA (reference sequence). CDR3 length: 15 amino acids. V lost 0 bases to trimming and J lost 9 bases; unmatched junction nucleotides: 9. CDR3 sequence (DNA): TGCAGTGCTAGAGATGGGAGCGGGGGGAGTATTGAGCAGTTCTTC. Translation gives CSARDGSGGSIEQFF.

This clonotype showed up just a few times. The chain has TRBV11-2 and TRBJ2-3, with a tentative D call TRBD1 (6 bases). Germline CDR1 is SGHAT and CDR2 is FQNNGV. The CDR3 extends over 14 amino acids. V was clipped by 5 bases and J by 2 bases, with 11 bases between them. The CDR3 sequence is CASSGMGATDTQYF. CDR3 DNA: TGTGCCAGCAGCGGCATGGGGGCCACAGATACGCAGTATTTT.

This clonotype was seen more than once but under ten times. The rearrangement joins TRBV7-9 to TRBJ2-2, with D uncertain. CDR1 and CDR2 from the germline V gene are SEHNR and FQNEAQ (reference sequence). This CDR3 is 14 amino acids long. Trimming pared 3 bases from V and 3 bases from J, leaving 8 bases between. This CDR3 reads CASSFRVDTGELFF. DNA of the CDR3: TGTGCCAGCAGCTTTAGGGTCGACACCGGGGAGCTGTTTTTT.

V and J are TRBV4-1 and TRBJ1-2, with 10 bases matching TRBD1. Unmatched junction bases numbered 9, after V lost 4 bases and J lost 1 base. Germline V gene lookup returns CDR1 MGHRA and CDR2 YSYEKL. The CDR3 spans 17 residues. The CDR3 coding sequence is TGCGCCAGCAGCCCCTCGGGACAGGGGCGGGATAACTATGGCTACACCTTC. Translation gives CASSPSGQGRDNYGYTF.

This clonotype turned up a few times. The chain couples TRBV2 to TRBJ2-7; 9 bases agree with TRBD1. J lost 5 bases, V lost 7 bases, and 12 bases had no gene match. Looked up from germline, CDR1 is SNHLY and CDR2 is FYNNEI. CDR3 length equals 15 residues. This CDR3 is CASTPGQGISHEQYF. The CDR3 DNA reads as TGTGCCAGCACCCCGGGACAGGGTATATCCCACGAGCAGTACTTC. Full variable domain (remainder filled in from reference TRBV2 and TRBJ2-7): EPEVTQTPSHQVTQMGQEVILRCVPISNHLYFYWYRQILGQKVEFLVSFYNNEISEKSEIFDDQFSVERPDGSNFTLKIRSTKLEDSAMYFCASTPGQGISHEQYFGPGTRLTVT.

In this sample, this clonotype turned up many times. In DNA, the CDR3 is TGTGCCAGCAGTTTAACGGGCAGGAATGAGCAGTTCTTC. Protein: CASSLTGRNEQFF. The rearrangement links TRBV27 to TRBJ2-1; D is uncertain. Germline-derived CDR1 and CDR2 are MNHEY and SMNVEV (reference sequence). The length of the CDR3 is 13 residues. Trimming shortened V by 2 bases and J by 7 bases, and 9 bases separated the two germline ends.

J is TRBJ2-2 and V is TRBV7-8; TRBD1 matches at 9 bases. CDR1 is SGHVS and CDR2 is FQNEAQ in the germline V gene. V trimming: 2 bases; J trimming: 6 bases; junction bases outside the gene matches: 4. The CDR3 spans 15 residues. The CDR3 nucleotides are TGTGCCAGCAGCTTATGGACAGGGGTGGCCGGGGAGCTGTTTTTT. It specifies CASSLWTGVAGELFF.

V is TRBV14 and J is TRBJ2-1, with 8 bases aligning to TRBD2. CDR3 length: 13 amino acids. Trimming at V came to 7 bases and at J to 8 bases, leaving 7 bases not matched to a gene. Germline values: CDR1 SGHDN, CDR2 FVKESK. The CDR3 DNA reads TGTGCCAGCAACAACGGGAGGGTGGATGAGCAGTTCTTC. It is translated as CASNNGRVDEQFF.

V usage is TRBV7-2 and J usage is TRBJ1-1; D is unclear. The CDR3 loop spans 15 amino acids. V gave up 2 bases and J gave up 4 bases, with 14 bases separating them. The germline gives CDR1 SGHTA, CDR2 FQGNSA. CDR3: CASSLFGTSGTEAFF. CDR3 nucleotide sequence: TGTGCCAGCAGCTTATTTGGTACGTCTGGCACTGAAGCTTTCTTT.

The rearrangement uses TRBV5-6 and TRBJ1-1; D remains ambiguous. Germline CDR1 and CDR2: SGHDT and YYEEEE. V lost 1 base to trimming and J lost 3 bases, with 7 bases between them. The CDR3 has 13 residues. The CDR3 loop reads CASSLTRYTEAFF. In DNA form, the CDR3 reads TGTGCCAGCAGCTTGACCAGATACACTGAAGCTTTCTTT.

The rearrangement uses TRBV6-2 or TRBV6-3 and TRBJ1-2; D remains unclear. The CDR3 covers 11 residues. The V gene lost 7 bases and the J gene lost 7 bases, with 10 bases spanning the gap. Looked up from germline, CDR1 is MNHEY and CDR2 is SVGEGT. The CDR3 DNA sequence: TGTGCCAGCACCGATGGTTCTGGCTACACCTTC. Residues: CASTDGSGYTF.

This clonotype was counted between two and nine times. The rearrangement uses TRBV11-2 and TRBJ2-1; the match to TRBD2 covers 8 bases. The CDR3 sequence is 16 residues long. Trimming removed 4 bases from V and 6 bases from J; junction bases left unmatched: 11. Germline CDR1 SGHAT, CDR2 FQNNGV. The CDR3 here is CASSSLKQRGSNEQFF. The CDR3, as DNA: TGTGCCAGCAGCTCCCTCAAGCAGCGGGGGTCCAATGAGCAGTTCTTC.

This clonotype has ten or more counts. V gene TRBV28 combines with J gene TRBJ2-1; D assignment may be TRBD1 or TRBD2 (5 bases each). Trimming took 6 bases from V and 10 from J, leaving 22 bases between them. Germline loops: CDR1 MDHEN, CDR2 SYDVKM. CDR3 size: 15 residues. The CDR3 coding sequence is TGTGCCAGCAGCCCCGACGGCAGGGAGCTGGGGGAGCAGTTCTTC. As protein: CASSPDGRELGEQFF.

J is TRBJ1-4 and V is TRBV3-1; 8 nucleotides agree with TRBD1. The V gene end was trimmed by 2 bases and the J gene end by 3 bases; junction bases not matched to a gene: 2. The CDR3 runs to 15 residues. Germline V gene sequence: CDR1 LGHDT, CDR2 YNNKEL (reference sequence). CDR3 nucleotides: TGTGCCAGCAGCCAACAACAGGGGGCTAATGAAAAACTGTTTTTT. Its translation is CASSQQQGANEKLFF.

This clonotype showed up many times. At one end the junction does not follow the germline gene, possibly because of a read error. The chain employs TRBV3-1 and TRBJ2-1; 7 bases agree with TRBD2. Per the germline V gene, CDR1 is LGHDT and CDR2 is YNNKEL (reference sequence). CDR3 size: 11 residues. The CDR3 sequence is CASSPRREICF. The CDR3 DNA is TGTGCCAGCAGCCCAAGGCGGGAGATCTGCTTC.

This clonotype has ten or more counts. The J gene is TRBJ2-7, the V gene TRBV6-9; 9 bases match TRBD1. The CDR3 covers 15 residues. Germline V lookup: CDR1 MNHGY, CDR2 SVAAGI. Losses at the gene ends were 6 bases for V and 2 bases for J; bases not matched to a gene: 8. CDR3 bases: TGTGCCAGCAGAAATCCGGGACAGGGTGCCTACGAGCAGTACTTC. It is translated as CASRNPGQGAYEQYF.

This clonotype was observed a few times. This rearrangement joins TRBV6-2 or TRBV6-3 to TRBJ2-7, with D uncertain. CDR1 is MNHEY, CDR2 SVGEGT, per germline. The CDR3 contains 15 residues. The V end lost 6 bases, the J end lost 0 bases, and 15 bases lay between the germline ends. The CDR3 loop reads CASSKSAAYSYEQYF. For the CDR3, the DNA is TGTGCCAGCAGCAAAAGCGCAGCTTACTCCTACGAGCAGTACTTC.

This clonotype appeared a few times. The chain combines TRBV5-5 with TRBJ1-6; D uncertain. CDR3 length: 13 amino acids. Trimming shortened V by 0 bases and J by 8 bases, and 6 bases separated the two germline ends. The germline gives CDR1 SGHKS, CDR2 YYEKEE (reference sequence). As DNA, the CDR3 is TGTGCCAGCAGCTTGGCAGCCGATTCACCCCTCCACTTT. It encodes CASSLAADSPLHF.

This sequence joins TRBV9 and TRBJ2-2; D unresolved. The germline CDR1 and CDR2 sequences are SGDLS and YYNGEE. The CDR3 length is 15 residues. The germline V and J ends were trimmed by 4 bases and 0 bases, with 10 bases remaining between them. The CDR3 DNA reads TGTGCCAGCAGCTCTCGTTATACGAACACCGGGGAGCTGTTTTTT. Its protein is CASSSRYTNTGELFF.

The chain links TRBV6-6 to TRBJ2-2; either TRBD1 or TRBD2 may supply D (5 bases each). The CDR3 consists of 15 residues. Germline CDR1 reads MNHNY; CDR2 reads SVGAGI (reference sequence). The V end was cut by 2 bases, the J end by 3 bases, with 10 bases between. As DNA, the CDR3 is TGTGCCAGCAGTTACGAGATGGGGGACACCGGGGAGCTGTTTTTT. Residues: CASSYEMGDTGELFF.

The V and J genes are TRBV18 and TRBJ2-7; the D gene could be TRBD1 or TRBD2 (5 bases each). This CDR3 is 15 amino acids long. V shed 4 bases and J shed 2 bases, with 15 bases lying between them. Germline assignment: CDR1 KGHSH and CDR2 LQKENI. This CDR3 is CASSQGTIAPYEQYF. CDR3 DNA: TGTGCCAGCTCACAGGGGACGATCGCTCCCTACGAGCAGTACTTC.

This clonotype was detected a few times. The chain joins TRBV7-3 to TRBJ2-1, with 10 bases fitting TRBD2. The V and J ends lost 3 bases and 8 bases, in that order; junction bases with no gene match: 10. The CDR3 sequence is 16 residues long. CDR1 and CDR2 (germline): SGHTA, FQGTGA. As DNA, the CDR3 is TGTGCCAGCAGCTTGGGCCTAGCGGGAGAAGGGGATGAGCAGTTCTTC. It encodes CASSLGLAGEGDEQFF.

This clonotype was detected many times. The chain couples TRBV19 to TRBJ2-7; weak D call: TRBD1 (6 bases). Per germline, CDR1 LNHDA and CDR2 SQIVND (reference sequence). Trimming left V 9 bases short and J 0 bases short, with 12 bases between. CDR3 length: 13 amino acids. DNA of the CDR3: TGTGCCAGCAGACAGGCAAGCTCCTACGAGCAGTACTTC. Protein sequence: CASRQASSYEQYF.